The 14 T cell receptor beta chains reported below all come from one sample, sequenced in a study of blood T cells in healthy people across ages. Next came a second PCR, run for about 6 to 12 cycles, which used a sample-barcoded 5' primer along with a J-beta primer mix. From the 5' RACE reads, TCRdb called clonotypes with MiXCR, one entry per CDR3 protein. Here the sample spans around 1.5 million distinct CDR3 sequences, approximately 38% being singletons. The specimen sequenced was blood. Source of these receptors: a woman under 30 in good health.

The V gene is TRBV6-2 or TRBV6-3, the J gene TRBJ1-2; D unresolved. V lost 5 bases and J lost 6, with 13 bases in between. The CDR3 length is 13 residues. Germline V gives CDR1 MNHEY, CDR2 SVGEGT. DNA for the CDR3: TGTGCCAGCAGTCCCCTCTCGGGAAATGGCTACACCTTC. Translation: CASSPLSGNGYTF.

The table lists this clonotype with a few counts. V is TRBV7-2 and J is TRBJ2-1; TRBD2 is a possible D gene (6 bases). V shed 1 base and J shed 3 bases, with 13 bases lying between them. The CDR3 is made up of 16 amino acids. Looked up from germline, CDR1 is SGHTA and CDR2 is FQGNSA. CDR3 amino acids: CASSLVGGAVYNEQFF. CDR3 DNA sequence: TGTGCCAGCAGCTTAGTGGGCGGGGCGGTCTACAATGAGCAGTTCTTC.

This chain links TRBV3-1 with TRBJ2-2; D might be TRBD1 or TRBD2, each matching 5 bases. Germline values: CDR1 LGHDT, CDR2 YNNKEL (reference sequence). The CDR3 runs to 16 residues. Trimming pared 4 bases from V and 0 bases from J, leaving 12 bases between. The CDR3 DNA is TGTGCCAGCAGCCTCGGGGACGGAGCGAACACCGGGGAGCTGTTTTTT. It translates to CASSLGDGANTGELFF.

The gene calls are TRBV6-5 and TRBJ1-4; D not certain. V gave up 7 bases and J gave up 2 bases, with 11 bases separating them. The germline CDR1 and CDR2 sequences are MNHEY and SVGAGI. The CDR3 is 14 amino acids. CDR3 residues: CASTTRGTNEKLFF. CDR3 in DNA: TGTGCCAGCACCACCAGAGGGACTAATGAAAAACTGTTTTTT.

The rearrangement links TRBV4-1 to TRBJ1-2; TRBD1 is a possible D gene (5 bases). The CDR3 has 15 amino acids. Trimming removed 2 bases at V and 4 bases at J, with 14 bases between. Germline V CDR1 and CDR2: MGHRA, YSYEKL. Here the CDR3 reads CASSQPAEGIYGYTF. The CDR3 nucleotides read TGCGCCAGCAGCCAACCAGCGGAGGGGATCTATGGCTACACCTTC.

This clonotype was counted at least ten times. The chain links TRBV2 to TRBJ2-3, with TRBD2 identical over 8 bases. The CDR3 is 15 amino acids. The V and J ends lost 6 bases and 0 bases, in that order; junction bases with no gene match: 5. Germline lookup yields CDR1 SNHLY and CDR2 FYNNEI. The chain's CDR3 is CASRLAESSTDTQYF. The CDR3 nucleotides are TGTGCCAGCAGACTAGCGGAGAGTAGCACAGATACGCAGTATTTT.

The chain has TRBV12-5 and TRBJ2-3; 12 bases are a match to TRBD1. The CDR3 runs 19 residues. Germline V gene lookup returns CDR1 LGHNT and CDR2 FRNRAP. V lost 5 bases, J lost 0 bases, and 12 bases stayed unmatched. CDR3 DNA sequence: TGTGCTAGTGGTCCGGGGGACAGGGGGCTCATAGATAGCACAGATACGCAGTATTTT. The encoded protein is CASGPGDRGLIDSTDTQYF.

The chain links TRBV27 to TRBJ1-2, with D unresolved. CDR1 MNHEY and CDR2 SMNVEV come from the germline V gene (reference sequence). This CDR3 is 11 amino acids long. Trimming removed 8 bases at V and 8 bases at J, with 12 bases between. CDR3 sequence (DNA): TGTGCCAGCGGAAACAGCAACGGCTACACCTTC. Its translation is CASGNSNGYTF.

Many counts were recorded for this clonotype. The J gene is TRBJ1-2, the V gene TRBV12-3 or TRBV12-4; D unresolved. This CDR3 region has 13 residues. Trimming pared 2 bases from V and 3 bases from J, leaving 7 bases between. CDR3 loop: CASSLRMDYGYTF. In DNA, the CDR3 is TGTGCCAGCAGTTTAAGAATGGACTATGGCTACACCTTC.

The J gene is TRBJ1-5, the V gene TRBV6-1, with 9 bases lining up with TRBD1. J gave up 4 bases and V 7 bases, and 5 bases lay outside the gene matches. This CDR3 has 14 residues. Germline V gene lookup returns CDR1 MNHNS and CDR2 SASEGT. The CDR3 region has the DNA TGTGCCAGCATTTCGGGACAGGGAAATCAGCCCCAGCATTTT. It codes for CASISGQGNQPQHF.

This sequence joins TRBV6-6 and TRBJ2-5, with D possibly being TRBD1 (5 bases). CDR1 and CDR2 (germline): MNHNY, SVGAGI (reference sequence). With 4 bases removed from V and 5 bases from J, the gap between germline ends came to 11 bases. There are 13 residues in the CDR3. CDR3 region: CASSLGELETQYF. The CDR3 DNA reads as TGTGCCAGCAGTTTAGGGGAATTGGAGACCCAGTACTTC.

This clonotype appeared a few times. The CDR3 spells CASRAGTFLYEQYF. In nucleotides, the CDR3 is TGTGCCAGCAGGGCCGGGACGTTCCTCTACGAGCAGTACTTC. The chain is built from TRBV27 and TRBJ2-5; perhaps D is TRBD1 or TRBD2 (5 bases each). The J call may be mistaken, given a closer DNA end match to TRBJ2-7. This CDR3 contains 14 residues. Germline values: CDR1 MNHEY, CDR2 SMNVEV (reference sequence).

V is TRBV7-2 and J is TRBJ2-7, with D possibly being TRBD1 (5 bases). Germline CDR1 and CDR2: SGHTA and FQGNSA. Trimming left V 4 bases short and J 6 bases short, with 16 bases between. The CDR3 contains 14 residues. The CDR3 DNA is TGTGCCAGCAGCTCAGGGTTGGTCTCCCTCGAGCAGTACTTC. Translating gives CASSSGLVSLEQYF. Filled out from reference TRBV7-2 and TRBJ2-7, the complete variable domain reads GAGVSQSPSNKVTEKGKDVELRCDPISGHTALYWYRQSLGQGLEFLIYFQGNSAPDKSGLPSDRFSAERTGGSVSTLTIQRTQQEDSAVYLCASSSGLVSLEQYFGPGTRLTVT.

This rearrangement joins TRBV27 to TRBJ2-1, with D tentatively TRBD1 or TRBD2 (5 bases each). The CDR3 is 15 residues long. CDR1 and CDR2 (germline): MNHEY, SMNVEV (reference sequence). The V and J ends lost 0 bases and 7 bases respectively, with 13 bases between them. CDR3 sequence: CASSLSRGSGNEQFF. The CDR3 nucleotides are TGTGCCAGCAGTTTATCGAGGGGTAGTGGAAATGAGCAGTTCTTC.